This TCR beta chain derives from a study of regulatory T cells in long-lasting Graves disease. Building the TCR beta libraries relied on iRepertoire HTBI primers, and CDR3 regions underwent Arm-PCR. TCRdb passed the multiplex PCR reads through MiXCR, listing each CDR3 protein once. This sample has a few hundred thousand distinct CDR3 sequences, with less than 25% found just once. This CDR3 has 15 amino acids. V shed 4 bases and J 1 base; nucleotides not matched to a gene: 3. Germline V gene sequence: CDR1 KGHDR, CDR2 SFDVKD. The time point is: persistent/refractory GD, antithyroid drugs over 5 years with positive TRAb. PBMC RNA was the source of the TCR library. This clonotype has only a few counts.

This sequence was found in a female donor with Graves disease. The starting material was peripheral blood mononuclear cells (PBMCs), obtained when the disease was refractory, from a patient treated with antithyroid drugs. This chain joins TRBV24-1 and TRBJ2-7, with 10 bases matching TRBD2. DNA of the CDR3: TGTGCCACCAGTGACCAGCGGGAGGGGTCCTACGAGCAGTACTTC. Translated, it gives CATSDQREGSYEQYF.